The rows below give T cell receptor beta chains drawn from one sample of a study of blood T cell repertoires in COVID-19. Produced via immunoSEQ multiplex PCR; TCRdb's table is partial and in-frame only. The sample yields fewer than 250,000 clones, just under 85% seen once. Sequencing input: peripheral blood. Receptors originate from an older woman with active or convalescent COVID-19. Both conserved end residues are trimmed from each CDR3. D genes are given only for firm matches.

v_gene	j_gene	d_gene	CDR3aa
TRBV11-2	TRBJ2-1	TRBD2	ASFRGAGVNGEQF
TRBV6-5	TRBJ2-1	-	ASRLRLGEQF
TRBV4-1	TRBJ2-3	-	ASSQDLRGDTQY
TRBV28	TRBJ1-5	-	ASSFSERNQPQH
TRBV7-9	TRBJ2-7	TRBD1	ASSFGGQGRYEQY
TRBV2	TRBJ2-1	-	ASSSTRISYNEQF
TRBV6-5	TRBJ1-3	-	AEGISGNTIY
TRBV19	TRBJ2-3	-	ASKGQYTDTQY
TRBV29-1	TRBJ2-3	-	SVRRTVSTDTQY
TRBV18	TRBJ2-1	TRBD2	ASSTRLAGGYNEQF
TRBV7-2	TRBJ2-1	-	ASSLDRGAPYNEQF
TRBV19	TRBJ1-1	-	ASLRGGNTEAF
TRBV12-3/TRBV12-4	TRBJ2-7	TRBD2	ASSPLAGGEQY
TRBV10-3	TRBJ2-1	-	AISESGLQAEQF
TRBV7-2	TRBJ2-1	-	ASSLARYNEQF
TRBV6-4	TRBJ2-2	TRBD2	ASSAAGTSGELF
TRBV4-2	TRBJ1-6	-	ASSQVLGANNSPLH
TRBV3-1/TRBV3-2	TRBJ1-5	-	ASSQLVHGQPQH
TRBV3-1/TRBV3-2	TRBJ1-6	-	ASSPWTDAYNSPLH
TRBV10-3	TRBJ2-2	-	AISPGPIRGGFANTGELF
TRBV12-3/TRBV12-4	TRBJ1-1	-	ASRWTENTEAF
TRBV6-5	TRBJ2-7	TRBD2	ASSYLLAGEQY
TRBV29-1	TRBJ2-3	-	TLEREDTQY
TRBV14	TRBJ1-1	-	ASSQDRTPGGTF
TRBV19	TRBJ2-2	-	ASSIDQSGLAGELF
TRBV15	TRBJ2-3	-	ATSRGLATDTQY
TRBV30	TRBJ2-6	-	AWEEGSGANVLT
TRBV5-5	TRBJ2-2	TRBD1	ASNPSGQGNTGELF
TRBV6-5	TRBJ2-2	-	ASISSGGRGGELF
TRBV9	TRBJ1-1	-	ASSVAGNTEAF
TRBV7-2	TRBJ1-2	TRBD1	ASSFIGTAGGYT
TRBV30	TRBJ1-1	-	AWRRRWPEAF
TRBV19	TRBJ2-5	-	ASSGTSTVETQY
TRBV7-9	TRBJ2-3	-	ASSLSLGGAVDTQY
TRBV4-1	TRBJ1-4	-	ASSQVDGGGEKLF
TRBV3-1/TRBV3-2	TRBJ1-1	-	ASSQDREGENTEAF
TRBV6-6	TRBJ1-4	-	ASSYSEQGIEKLF
TRBV6-5	TRBJ2-1	-	ASSPIQGGEQF
TRBV7-2	TRBJ2-7	TRBD2	ASSLARASGRQREQY
TRBV19	TRBJ2-7	TRBD2	ASSPSPREVDEQY
TRBV11-3	TRBJ2-3	TRBD2	ASSTYEGLAGDRDTQY
TRBV7-3	TRBJ1-2	-	ASSLSPRPDSPEYGYT
TRBV5-1	TRBJ2-7	-	ASSLSWGDRSHEQY
TRBV9	TRBJ2-5	TRBD2	ASSVGGGGAETQY
TRBV6-5	TRBJ1-5	-	ATAQGSVYQPQH